One sample yielded the 2 T cell receptor beta chains listed below, sequenced in a study of early T cells in non-severe SARS-CoV-2 infection. TCRdb fed the 5' RACE reads into MiXCR, producing one record per CDR3 protein. This table holds about 27,000 distinct CDR3 sequences, 5% to 6.5% found once. Input material: whole blood. The receptor source for this set is an adult who was a healthcare worker with PCR-confirmed SARS-CoV-2 infection or an uninfected control (not recorded which).

The chain employs TRBV29-1 and TRBJ1-2, with TRBD1 matching over 7 bases. The germline gives CDR1 SQVTM, CDR2 ANQGSEA. V shed 7 bases and J 4 bases; nucleotides not matched to a gene: 9. The CDR3 contains 13 residues. CDR3 residues: CSDRKGTAYGYTF. CDR3 bases: TGCAGCGACCGGAAAGGGACAGCCTATGGCTACACCTTC.

This clonotype was found a few times. The chain couples TRBV9 to TRBJ1-1; D is unresolved. The CDR3 runs 15 residues. Trimming took off 1 base at V and 0 bases at J, with 10 bases between the two ends. The germline V gene has CDR1 SGDLS and CDR2 YYNGEE. The CDR3 DNA reads as TGTGCCAGCAGCGTAACTAACACACTGAACACTGAAGCTTTCTTT. Encoded protein: CASSVTNTLNTEAFF.